This TCR beta chain is drawn from a study of cytomegalovirus exposure and HLA in healthy donors. Germline V lookup: CDR1 SGHNT, CDR2 YYREEE (reference sequence). The CDR3 sequence is 15 residues long. The trim removed 3 bases at V and 4 bases at J, leaving 5 bases unmatched. Primers: 60 Vbeta forward and 13 Jbeta reverse. Sequencing used immunoSEQ multiplex PCR; TCRdb keeps in-frame clones, though not all of them. In the table there are 110,000 to 150,000 clones, roughly 10% of which are singletons. With respect to this clone: Its antigen remains unidentified.

Regarding the study as a whole: The authors assumed roughly uniform sequencing depth across donors for presence/absence analyses. TCR beta chains associated with HLA were, in a later analysis, more clonally expanded than equally common others. The likely origin of a cluster of highly shared sequence variants was a sequencing artifact.

The sample was PBMCs. The rearrangement links TRBV5-4 to TRBJ1-1; 11 bases match TRBD1. This TCR came from a man aged 45-65 years in good health and CMV-seronegative. The CDR3 nucleotides read TGTGCCAGCAGCTGGGACAGGGGGGTGGGCACTGAAGCTTTCTTT. This codes for CASSWDRGVGTEAFF.